This record looks at one T cell receptor beta chain sequence and its context. The isolated RNA, all of it, was reverse transcribed, so expressed TCRB transcripts were what got sequenced. TCRdb's table, derived via immunoSEQ multiplex PCR, lists solely in-frame clones and lacks some. The data hold under 300,000 clones, with 27% observed a single time. Germline V lookup: CDR1 SEHNR, CDR2 FQNEAQ (reference sequence). The CDR3 covers 11 residues. The V gene lost 4 bases and the J gene lost 4 bases, with 4 bases spanning the gap. The data were taken from a study of beta chain features in type 1 diabetes. The receptor comes from a young man in good health. The chain couples TRBV7-9 to TRBJ1-2; D is uncertain. The sequencing input was central memory CD4+ T cells from blood. The CDR3 spells CASSSIYGYTF. The DNA for the CDR3 is TGTGCCAGCAGCTCGATCTATGGCTACACCTTC.